This record covers a single T cell receptor (beta chain). Its target is unknown. Naive CD8 cells lacked CD45RO and underwent positive selection for CCR7, leaving out terminally differentiated effector memory CD45RA+ cells. The deep-level immunoSEQ assay was used. Assay used: immunoSEQ multiplex PCR; TCRdb lists only in-frame clones, some missing. This repertoire shows about 610,000 clones, around 96% found once; its top ten account for 0.11%. This specimen comes from a study of shared clonotypes between healthy human individuals. At the level of the study: Each donor's CD8 memory used one plate, CD8 naive two, each CD4 subset three.

Whole-study results and caveats: Deeper or shallower sequencing was expected to change how clonotypes are shared among donors. Lower generation probabilities were found for non-shared clonotypes than for those shared by all four donors.

The CDR3 has 17 residues. The V and J ends lost 6 bases and 4 bases, in that order; junction bases with no gene match: 14. Per the germline V gene, CDR1 is LNHDA and CDR2 is SQIVND (reference sequence). This TCR was sampled from a woman between 25 and 40 years old in good health. Sequencing input: naive CD8+ T cells sorted from blood. The chain links TRBV19 to TRBJ2-2, with 7 bases identical to TRBD2. CDR3 region: CASSPSKWDYLTGELFF. The CDR3 bases are TGTGCCAGTAGCCCATCCAAGTGGGACTACCTCACCGGGGAGCTGTTTTTT.